This record concerns one TCR beta chain sequence. The antigen remains unidentified. These data are taken from a study of post-analysis software for immune sequencing data. Study as a whole: Disease courses included relapsing-remitting, secondary progressive and progressive-relapsing multiple sclerosis. Study results and caveats: When the samples were clustered directly with F measure, those that had been prepared in the same batch showed strong co-clustering. Among multiple sclerosis patients, normalized Chao1 diversity was significantly below that of controls. In patients, TRBV5-6, TRBV5-1 and TRBV20-1 belonged to roughly five TRBV segments found more frequently than in controls.

cDNA libraries for TCR beta contained unique molecular identifiers. It was from roughly 1 to 10 million T cells that around 500,000 cDNA molecules came. TCRdb fed the PCR reads into MiXCR, producing one record per CDR3 protein. Altogether a few hundred thousand distinct CDR3 sequences are present, roughly 38% being singletons, with the ten largest covering about an eighth. The CDR3 sequence is 12 residues long. CDR1 and CDR2 from the germline V gene are SQVTM and ANQGSEA. V gave up 3 bases and J gave up 2 bases, with 6 bases separating them. Sequencing was performed on blood. This chain connects TRBV29-1 to TRBJ2-3; D unclear. The origin of this receptor is a girl aged 10 to 17 with multiple sclerosis. The CDR3 coding sequence is TGCAGCGTTGAGAAGGACACAGATACGCAGTATTTT. Translating it yields CSVEKDTDTQYF.